Each of the 12 T cell receptor beta chains below was sequenced from the same sample in a study of blood T cells in healthy people across ages. Together with a sample-barcoded 5' primer, a J-beta primer mix was included in a second PCR lasting about 7 to 11 cycles. One entry per CDR3 protein, called by TCRdb with MiXCR from the 5' RACE reads. The sample lists around 1.5 million distinct CDR3 sequences, roughly 60% occurring once. Sequenced input: blood. The receptors stem from a man aged 18 to 35 in good health.

The rearrangement joins TRBV28 to TRBJ1-1; perhaps TRBD1 as D (5 bases). This CDR3 is 18 amino acids long. Trimming shortened V by 2 bases and J by 0 bases, and 19 bases separated the two germline ends. The germline V gene has CDR1 MDHEN and CDR2 SYDVKM. CDR3 region: CASSLRNTGAIMNTEAFF. DNA of the CDR3: TGTGCCAGCAGTTTACGAAACACAGGAGCTATCATGAACACTGAAGCTTTCTTT.

V gene TRBV15 combines with J gene TRBJ2-5; 7 bases agree with TRBD2. The J call may be mistaken, given a closer DNA end match to TRBJ2-7. Germline lookup yields CDR1 LNHNV and CDR2 YYDKDF (reference sequence). The CDR3 totals 15 residues. In DNA form, the CDR3 reads TGTGCCACCAGCAGAGAAAAAGGGGAGGGCTACGAGCAGTACTTC. Encoded protein: CATSREKGEGYEQYF.

In its sample, this clonotype was seen a few times. The genes are TRBV27 and TRBJ2-4, with D hard to call. The DNA end favors TRBJ2-7, so the J call may be wrong. Per germline, CDR1 MNHEY and CDR2 SMNVEV (reference sequence). The CDR3 consists of 15 residues. This CDR3 is CASSASGTPNYEQYF. The CDR3 bases are TGTGCCAGCAGTGCCTCAGGCACCCCAAACTACGAGCAGTACTTC.

This chain joins TRBV18 and TRBJ2-1; D ambiguous. CDR3 length: 9 residues. CDR1 KGHSH and CDR2 LQKENI come from the germline V gene. Trimming removed 10 bases at V and 9 bases at J, with 7 bases between. CDR3 region: CANNIEQFF. CDR3 nucleotides: TGTGCCAACAACATTGAGCAGTTCTTC.

Here the CDR3 DNA reads TGTGCCAGCAGCCGTCGGACAGGTGGGATCAACACTGAAGCTTTCTTT. It encodes CASSRRTGGINTEAFF. J is TRBJ1-1 and V is TRBV7-2; TRBD1 agrees at 7 bases. V dropped 5 bases and J dropped 2; count of bases not matched to a gene: 11. CDR1 SGHTA and CDR2 FQGNSA come from the germline V gene. This CDR3 has 16 amino acids.

The CDR3 protein is CASSYETGANQPQHF. CDR3 bases: TGTGCCAGCAGCTACGAGACAGGGGCCAATCAGCCCCAGCATTTT. This chain connects TRBV7-2 to TRBJ1-5; TRBD1 matches 8 bases. The CDR3 covers 15 residues. J was trimmed by 3 bases and V by 4 bases; bases with no gene match: 5. Per germline, CDR1 SGHTA and CDR2 FQGNSA.

The rearrangement uses TRBV7-9 and TRBJ2-1, with TRBD2 identical over 9 bases. Germline V gives CDR1 SEHNR, CDR2 FQNEAQ (reference sequence). Unmatched junction bases numbered 10, after V lost 4 bases and J lost 6 bases. The CDR3 has 16 residues. The chain's CDR3 is CASSSIIAGVGNEQFF. CDR3 sequence (DNA): TGTGCCAGCAGCTCGATAATAGCGGGAGTCGGCAATGAGCAGTTCTTC.

This clonotype was picked up a small number of times. The chain links TRBV29-1 to TRBJ2-3, with D tentatively TRBD1 or TRBD2 (5 bases each). The germline gives CDR1 SQVTM, CDR2 ANQGSEA. Trimming stripped 8 bases from V and 2 bases from J, with 14 bases between. This CDR3 contains 13 residues. The CDR3 sequence is CSFTGTYTDTQYF. CDR3 coding DNA: TGCAGCTTTACCGGGACGTACACAGATACGCAGTATTTT.

The chain couples TRBV12-3 or TRBV12-4 to TRBJ1-5; D might be TRBD1 (5 bases). This CDR3 contains 15 residues. V was shortened by 3 bases and J by 3 bases, with 12 bases between the two germline ends. The CDR3 nucleotides read TGTGCCAGCAGTTTTGTGCAGGGCCCCAATCAGCCCCAGCATTTT. It specifies CASSFVQGPNQPQHF.

The rearrangement uses TRBV24-1 and TRBJ2-5, with TRBD2 identical over 12 bases. The V gene's germline CDR1 is KGHDR and CDR2 SFDVKD. The CDR3 loop spans 14 amino acids. The V gene end was trimmed by 7 bases and the J gene end by 11 bases; junction bases not matched to a gene: 10. CDR3 in amino acids: CATSGRTSGESQYF. The CDR3 coding sequence is TGTGCCACCAGCGGGCGGACTAGCGGGGAAAGTCAGTACTTC.

Ten or more counts support this clonotype. CDR3 sequence reads: CASSLVQETQYF. As DNA, the CDR3 is TGTGCCAGCAGTTTGGTCCAAGAGACCCAGTACTTC. This rearrangement joins TRBV12-3 or TRBV12-4 to TRBJ2-5; D not certain. The CDR3 runs to 12 residues. V dropped 3 bases and J dropped 1 base, with 3 bases sitting between them.

The J gene is TRBJ1-1, the V gene TRBV9, with 8 nucleotides matching TRBD1. V shed 3 bases and J 2 bases; nucleotides not matched to a gene: 3. Germline CDR1 is SGDLS and CDR2 is YYNGEE. The CDR3 extends over 14 amino acids. The CDR3 DNA sequence: TGTGCCAGCAGCGCAGGGGGCATTAACACTGAAGCTTTCTTT. This encodes CASSAGGINTEAFF.